This TCR beta chain is drawn from a study of T cell repertoires and HLA-DP antigens. A word on this clone: Its antigen is currently unknown.

Sequencing was performed with immunoSEQ multiplex PCR; in TCRdb, only in-frame clones are kept and a portion is missing. This sample carries more than 90,000 clones, about 92% of them seen once, and the ten largest clones take about 0.27%. Trimming removed 0 bases from V and 5 bases from J, with 10 bases in between. CDR3 length equals 14 residues. In germline, CDR1 is MGHRA, CDR2 YSYEKL. The sample was CD4+ T cells from PBMCs. The chain couples TRBV4-1 to TRBJ2-5; D is uncertain. This sequence was found in a woman between 18 and 29 years old in good health and CMV-seronegative. CDR3 sequence reads: CASSQDLSLETQYF. DNA for the CDR3: TGCGCCAGCAGCCAAGATTTGAGTTTGGAGACCCAGTACTTC.